This T cell receptor beta chain was found in a study of T cells after yellow fever vaccination. TCRdb recomputed calls from the 5' RACE reads with MiXCR, one row per CDR3 protein. The sample records 300,000 to 350,000 distinct CDR3 sequences, roughly 8.3% being singletons. Germline-derived CDR1 and CDR2 are SGHRS and YFSETQ. Trimming cost V 0 bases and J 2 bases, with 15 bases left between them. This CDR3 has 16 residues. This rearrangement joins TRBV5-1 to TRBJ2-7, with D perhaps TRBD1 (7 bases). The clonotype was recovered from a man between 18 and 29 years old who received the YFV17D yellow fever vaccine. The sample here was PBMCs, taken roughly seven weeks after the first yellow fever vaccination. The CDR3 spells CASSLGGTAGTYEQYF. The DNA of the CDR3 is TGCGCCAGCAGCTTGGGGGGGACAGCGGGTACCTACGAGCAGTACTTC.